Listed here are 13 T cell receptor beta chains from one sample, sequenced in a study of blood T cells in healthy people across ages. Using a J-beta primer mix together with a sample-barcoded 5' primer, a second PCR was run for about 7 to 12 cycles. From the 5' RACE reads, TCRdb called clonotypes with MiXCR, one entry per CDR3 protein. The sample yields 1.5 million to 2 million distinct CDR3 sequences, about 50% seen once. The specimen was blood. Receptors originate from a woman between 40 and 55 years old in good health.

This clonotype was detected a few times. The CDR3 spells CSVEGRFNGYTF. CDR3 nucleotides: TGCAGCGTTGAAGGAAGGTTCAATGGCTACACCTTC. The V gene is TRBV29-1, the J gene TRBJ1-2; unclear D gene. The CDR3 covers 12 residues. V was shortened by 1 base and J by 6 bases, with 9 bases between the two germline ends. Per the germline V gene, CDR1 is SQVTM and CDR2 is ANQGSEA.

There are a few counts of this clonotype. Written as DNA, the CDR3 is TGTGCCAGCAGTTTCCTCCTGGATACGCAGTATTTT. Amino acids: CASSFLLDTQYF. The chain combines TRBV12-3 or TRBV12-4 with TRBJ2-3; no firm D call. The CDR3 covers 12 residues. The V and J ends lost 3 bases and 6 bases respectively, with 7 bases between them.

As concerns this clonotype: The junction does not match germline at one end; this may be a read error. The genes are TRBV29-1 and TRBJ2-7, with D perhaps TRBD2 (5 bases). CDR3 length: 13 residues. CDR1 and CDR2 (germline): SQVTM, ANQGSEA. DNA of the CDR3: TGCAGCGTGGAAGCGGAGTCCTCCTACGAGCAGTACTTC. Translation gives CSVEAESSYEQYF.

This clonotype has just one count. V is TRBV20-1 and J is TRBJ1-5, with 7 nucleotides matching TRBD1. V lost 1 base and J lost 2; bases outside the gene matches: 5. This CDR3 spans 15 amino acids. Germline V gene data show CDR1 as DFQATT and CDR2 as SNEGSKA (reference sequence). The CDR3 sequence is CSARAGTAGNQPQHF. The CDR3 bases are TGCAGTGCTAGAGCCGGGACAGCGGGCAATCAGCCCCAGCATTTT.

The genes are TRBV25-1 and TRBJ2-1; no definite D call. This CDR3 is 13 amino acids long. The germline CDR1 and CDR2 sequences are MGHDK and SYGVNS. Trimming cost V 2 bases and J 8 bases, with 10 bases left between them. The CDR3 DNA is TGTGCCAGCAGTGAAGTTTTTAGTTATGAGCAGTTCTTC. Translating it yields CASSEVFSYEQFF.

This chain links TRBV13 with TRBJ2-1; no definite D call. CDR1 and CDR2 (germline): PRHDT, FYEKMQ (reference sequence). Trimming removed 5 bases from V and 4 bases from J, with 15 bases in between. The CDR3 contains 15 residues. CDR3 protein: CASSAGPVGYNEQFF. The CDR3 nucleotides read TGTGCCAGCAGCGCCGGCCCAGTAGGGTACAATGAGCAGTTCTTC.

The rearrangement joins TRBV3-1 to TRBJ2-5; TRBD2 matches 8 bases. The CDR3 extends over 13 amino acids. The junction had 9 bases not matched to a gene; V was cut back by 2 bases and J by 13 bases. Germline V gene lookup returns CDR1 LGHDT and CDR2 YNNKEL (reference sequence). The CDR3: CASSQYRAGALYF. CDR3 bases: TGTGCCAGCAGCCAATACCGAGCGGGGGCTTTGTACTTC.

The chain employs TRBV2 and TRBJ2-3; no clear D. CDR1 is SNHLY, CDR2 FYNNEI, per germline. The V end was cut by 6 bases, the J end by 2 bases, with 6 bases between. CDR3 length equals 12 residues. Here the CDR3 DNA reads TGTGCCAGCAGGATACCCACAGATACGCAGTATTTT. Encoded protein: CASRIPTDTQYF.

The chain couples TRBV12-3 or TRBV12-4 to TRBJ2-3; 7 nucleotides agree with TRBD2. This CDR3 region has 15 residues. V was clipped by 4 bases and J by 5 bases; unmatched bases: 9. The CDR3 sequence: CASSSAGPGRDTQYF. In DNA, the CDR3 is TGTGCCAGCAGTTCAGCGGGGCCCGGCCGAGATACGCAGTATTTT.

The chain links TRBV10-3 to TRBJ1-5; D may be TRBD1 (5 bases). Germline CDR1 ENHRY, CDR2 SYGVKD. This CDR3 region has 17 residues. V gave up 4 bases and J gave up 0 bases, with 16 bases separating them. In DNA, the CDR3 is TGTGCCATCAGTGGCCCAGGGAATACATATAGCAATCAGCCCCAGCATTTT. Encoded protein: CAISGPGNTYSNQPQHF.

This chain links TRBV20-1 with TRBJ1-6, with unresolved D. V lost 3 bases and J 5 bases, leaving 8 bases between the germline ends. CDR1 is DFQATT, CDR2 SNEGSKA, per germline (reference sequence). The CDR3 spans 13 residues. The CDR3 nucleotides are TGCAGTGCTAGGTCGCAGGATAATTCACCCCTCCACTTT. Translated: CSARSQDNSPLHF.

DNA for the CDR3: TGTGCCAGCTCACCACGGGACAGGGGCGCAACAGAGACCCAGTACTTC. This gives the protein CASSPRDRGATETQYF. The chain is built from TRBV18 and TRBJ2-5; the match to TRBD1 covers 10 bases. The CDR3 consists of 16 residues. Germline V CDR1 and CDR2: KGHSH, LQKENI. Trimming cost V 1 base and J 4 bases; bases outside gene matches: 6.

CDR3 loop: CSARPLGAGGLTSYNEQFF. For the CDR3, the DNA is TGCAGTGCTAGACCCCTCGGGGCGGGGGGTTTGACCTCCTACAATGAGCAGTTCTTC. The chain uses TRBV20-1 and TRBJ2-1; 8 bases map to TRBD2. CDR3 length equals 19 residues. Germline lookup yields CDR1 DFQATT and CDR2 SNEGSKA (reference sequence). The V and J ends lost 2 bases and 0 bases, in that order; junction bases with no gene match: 15.